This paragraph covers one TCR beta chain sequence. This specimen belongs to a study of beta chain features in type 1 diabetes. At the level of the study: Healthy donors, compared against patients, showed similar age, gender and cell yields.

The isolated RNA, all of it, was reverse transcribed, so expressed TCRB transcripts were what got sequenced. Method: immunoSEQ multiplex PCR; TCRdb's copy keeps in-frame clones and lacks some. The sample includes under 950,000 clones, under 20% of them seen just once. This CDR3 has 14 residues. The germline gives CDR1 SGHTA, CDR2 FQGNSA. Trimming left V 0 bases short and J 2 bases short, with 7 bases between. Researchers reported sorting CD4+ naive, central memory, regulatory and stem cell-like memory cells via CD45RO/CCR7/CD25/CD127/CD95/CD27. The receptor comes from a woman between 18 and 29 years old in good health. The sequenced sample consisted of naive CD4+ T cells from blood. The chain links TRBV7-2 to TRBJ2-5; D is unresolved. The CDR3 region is CASSLATDQETQYF. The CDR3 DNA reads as TGTGCCAGCAGCTTAGCTACGGATCAAGAGACCCAGTACTTC.